What follows are 12 T cell receptor beta chains derived from one specimen sequenced in a study of T cells in Graves' hyperthyroidism and ophthalmopathy. RNA transcripts were the template for amplifying TCR beta CDR3 regions. HTBI primers were used for first-round RT-PCR of the TCR CDR3. One entry per CDR3 protein results from TCRdb running MiXCR on the multiplex PCR reads. Of about 300,000 distinct CDR3 sequences listed, roughly a fifth are singletons. Sequencing was done on a sample of blood. The receptors derive from a man aged 50 to 59 with Graves' ophthalmopathy.

This clonotype was counted at least ten times. This chain joins TRBV7-6 and TRBJ1-4, with D tentatively TRBD1 (5 bases). The V and J ends lost 3 bases and 10 bases respectively, with 18 bases between them. This CDR3 is built from 15 residues. The germline CDR1 and CDR2 sequences are SGHVS and FNYEAQ. CDR3 residues: CASSLGGEVIGKLFF. In DNA form, the CDR3 reads TGTGCCAGCAGCTTGGGGGGGGAGGTTATTGGAAAACTGTTTTTT.

This clonotype was counted between two and nine times. This sequence joins TRBV11-2 and TRBJ2-3, with 11 bases identical to TRBD2. The germline CDR1 and CDR2 sequences are SGHAT and FQNNGV. CDR3 length: 18 residues. The V segment lost 3 bases and the J segment 4 bases; nucleotides outside the gene matches: 12. CDR3 nucleotides: TGTGCCAGCAGCTTGGGTGGGGAACTAGCGGGAGAGGCAGATACGCAGTATTTT. Translating gives CASSLGGELAGEADTQYF. The full variable domain, in which reference TRBV11-2 and TRBJ2-3 provide the parts outside the CDR3, is EAGVAQSPRYKIIEKRQSVAFWCNPISGHATLYWYQQILGQGPKLLIQFQNNGVVDDSQLPKDRFSAERLKGVDSTLKIQPAKLEDSAVYLCASSLGGELAGEADTQYFGPGTRLTVL.

The chain employs TRBV29-1 and TRBJ2-7; 11 bases line up with TRBD1. Germline CDR1 is SQVTM and CDR2 is ANQGSEA. This CDR3 comprises 14 residues. The J segment lost 5 bases and the V segment lost 4 bases, leaving 7 bases of the junction unmatched. DNA of the CDR3: TGCAGCGTTGGCCGGACAGGGGGCGGGAACGAGCAGTACTTC. Translation: CSVGRTGGGNEQYF.

This clonotype showed up just once. The chain links TRBV20-1 to TRBJ2-4; D may match TRBD1 or TRBD2 (5 bases each). The CDR3 has 13 amino acids. V was trimmed by 0 bases and J by 16 bases, leaving 19 bases between them. In germline, CDR1 is DFQATT, CDR2 SNEGSKA (reference sequence). CDR3 amino acids: CSARDRPFRDLYF. CDR3 in DNA: TGCAGTGCTAGAGACCGACCCTTTCGGGACCTATACTTC.

Comment on this clonotype: A much larger clone lies a single base off, so this may be a read error. The chain uses TRBV5-1 and TRBJ1-2; 7 positions match TRBD1. This CDR3 comprises 14 residues. The germline gives CDR1 SGHRS, CDR2 YFSETQ. The CDR3 sequence: CAGSLGTESYGYTF. The CDR3 DNA reads TGCGCCGGCAGCTTGGGGACAGAAAGCTATGGCTACACCTTC.

This clonotype was detected many times. The chain couples TRBV27 to TRBJ2-1, with 11 bases matching TRBD2. Trimming took 5 bases from V and 12 from J; bases not matched to a gene: 12. Per the germline V gene, CDR1 is MNHEY and CDR2 is SMNVEV (reference sequence). CDR3 length: 15 residues. CDR3 nucleotide sequence: TGTGCCAGCAGTACGAATCCGGGACTAGCGGATACGCAGTTCTTC. Protein sequence: CASSTNPGLADTQFF.

This clonotype was detected only a few times. Here the CDR3 DNA reads TGTGCCAGCAGGTGGGCTAGCGGGAGTTACACCGGGGAGCTGTTTTTT. Residues: CASRWASGSYTGELFF. This chain joins TRBV28 and TRBJ2-2; 10 bases are a match to TRBD2. The germline CDR1 and CDR2 sequences are MDHEN and SYDVKM. The CDR3 is 16 residues long. V lost 6 bases and J lost 3; bases outside the gene matches: 7.

This clonotype has a count of ten or more. Germline and junction disagree at one end, which may indicate a read error. The chain has TRBV5-1 and TRBJ1-1; D uncertain. The germline V gene has CDR1 SGHRS and CDR2 YFSETQ. The CDR3 has 13 residues. CDR3 protein: CASSLAGNTEAFF. DNA of the CDR3: TGTGCCAGCAGCTTAGCCGGGAACACTGAAGCTTTCTTT.

Ten or more counts support this clonotype. The rearrangement joins TRBV11-2 to TRBJ2-7; unclear D gene. V dropped 0 bases and J dropped 6 bases, with 6 bases sitting between them. Looked up from germline, CDR1 is SGHAT and CDR2 is FQNNGV. CDR3 length: 12 amino acids. This CDR3 reads CASSLDRFEQYF. CDR3 DNA: TGTGCCAGCAGCTTAGACAGATTCGAGCAGTACTTC.

This clonotype was seen only a few times. This chain joins TRBV28 and TRBJ1-5, with 7 bases fitting TRBD1. J was trimmed by 6 bases and V by 2 bases; bases with no gene match: 4. This CDR3 contains 14 residues. Germline V gives CDR1 MDHEN, CDR2 SYDVKM. This CDR3 reads CASSLPDRAQPQHF. CDR3 coding DNA: TGTGCCAGCAGTTTACCCGACAGGGCTCAGCCCCAGCATTTT.

Points on this clonotype: In this CDR3 the conserved last residue, phenylalanine or tryptophan, is missing, so a read error is likely. This chain uses TRBV5-1 with TRBJ1-1, with 7 positions matching TRBD1. The germline gives CDR1 SGHRS, CDR2 YFSETQ. V lost 4 bases to trimming and J lost 1 base; unmatched junction nucleotides: 4. The CDR3 runs 14 residues. The CDR3 coding sequence is TGCGCCAGCAGCATTGGGACAGCGAACACTGAAGCTTTCCTT. Protein product: CASSIGTANTEAFL.

There are a few counts of this clonotype. V and J are TRBV6-1 and TRBJ1-5; 8 positions match TRBD1. This CDR3 has 15 residues. Trimming removed 6 bases from V and 2 bases from J; junction bases left unmatched: 6. From germline, CDR1 is MNHNS and CDR2 SASEGT. As DNA, the CDR3 is TGTGCCAGCAGCTTCGACAGGGGCGGCAATCAGCCCCAGCATTTT. Residues: CASSFDRGGNQPQHF.